This entry concerns a single T cell receptor (beta chain). The antigen is unknown. This specimen comes from a study of OX40 agonist ivuxolimab in advanced cancers. On the study more broadly: At 0.01 to 10 mg/kg, ivuxolimab was administered intravenously to patients every 2 weeks. Eligibility admitted prior anti-PD-1, anti-PD-L1 or anti-CTLA-4 therapy; about 42% had some. Study-wide results and limits: Both CD4+ and CD8+ T cell populations in blood had undergone clonal expansion by week 6 at 0.1 to 3.0 mg/kg.

Using immunoSEQ multiplex PCR, the repertoire was profiled, and TCRdb retains in-frame clones only, with some absent. The sample lists about 79,000 clones, more than 85% seen once, with roughly 6.9% in the top ten. The CDR3 length is 15 residues. Germline assignment: CDR1 MGHRA and CDR2 YSYEKL. The V segment lost 3 bases and the J segment 4 bases; nucleotides outside the gene matches: 5. This receptor was obtained from an adult with an advanced solid tumor such as melanoma, head and neck, liver or kidney cancer. J is TRBJ1-2 and V is TRBV4-1; 10 bases align to TRBD1. The sequenced sample was CD4+ or CD8+ T cells sorted from blood, obtained in a trial of the OX40 agonist ivuxolimab. The CDR3: CASSQPGQGSYGYTF. CDR3 nucleotides: TGCGCCAGCAGCCAGCCGGGACAGGGGAGCTATGGCTACACCTTC.